The present T cell receptor beta chain was sequenced within a study of blood T cell repertoires in COVID-19. About the research overall: The United States, Italy and Spain provided the acute and convalescent COVID-19 samples. The analysed material was cDNA or gDNA that came from T cells, B-cell-depleted T cells, or PBMCs.

In the study's own analysis: By means of reference gene primer amplification, nucleated cell counts were estimated. The data were produced by immunoSEQ multiplex PCR, yet TCRdb's version contains in-frame clones alone and is incomplete. The DNA was the basis for D and trimming; V, J and clone size are from that table. The sample includes over 100,000 clones, approximately 81% seen only once; the top ten take roughly 1.5%. Between the trimmed V and J ends, which lost 8 bases and 4 bases, there was a span of 17 bases. Germline-derived CDR1 and CDR2 are SGHTA and FQGNSA. The CDR3 covers 14 residues. V and J are TRBV7-2 and TRBJ1-2; D perhaps matches TRBD1 (5 bases). Source material: peripheral blood. This TCR was sampled from a middle-aged man with acute or convalescent COVID-19. CDR3 amino acids: CASLPTGTLYGYTF. The DNA of the CDR3 is TGTGCCAGCCTACCCACAGGAACCCTCTATGGCTACACCTTC.